This is a list of T cell receptor beta chains from one sample in a study of sequential checkpoint blockade in melanoma. TCRdb keeps only in-frame clones here, not all; method: immunoSEQ multiplex PCR. The repertoire holds approximately 5,300 clones, around a third seen once, with over 8.5% in the top ten. Source: tumor tissue (inferred from file names), taken from a patient given nivolumab and ipilimumab in sequence. The receptors stem from a human donor with melanoma. The CDR3 runs from the conserved cysteine through the conserved F or W. The D gene is left open where the match is weak. Clone size, where shown, is once, few, many, or a class for clones that have expanded.

>.|TRBV1|.|TRBJ2-2
CASGTGTGELFF
TGCGCCAGCGGTACAGGGACCGGGGAGCTGTTTTTT
>TRBD1|TRBV6-8|medium-sized|TRBJ1-1
CASSYEGAEAFF
TGTGCCAGCAGTTACGAGGGGGCAGAAGCTTTCTTT
>TRBD1|TRBV19|.|TRBJ1-5
CASSPGQAVPVNQPQHF
TGTGCCAGTAGTCCAGGACAGGCTGTCCCCGTCAATCAGCCCCAGCATTTT
>TRBD1|TRBV11-1|.|TRBJ2-1
CASSSTTTGGSYNEQFF
TGTGCCAGCAGCTCGACAACGACAGGGGGTAGCTACAATGAGCAGTTCTTC
>TRBD1|TRBV10-2|.|TRBJ1-3
CASSERGVAGTGSLIISGNTIYF
TGCGCCAGCAGTGAGAGAGGGGTTGCCGGGACAGGGTCTCTTATTATCTCTGGAAACACCATATATTTT
>.|TRBV30|medium-sized|TRBJ1-1
CAWSPNPAMNTEAFF
TGTGCCTGGAGTCCCAATCCCGCAATGAATACTGAAGCTTTCTTT
>TRBD1|TRBV11-3|.|TRBJ2-7
CASSPGTGESYEQYF
TGTGCCAGCAGTCCAGGGACAGGGGAGAGCTACGAGCAGTACTTC
>.|TRBV30|few|TRBJ2-5
CAWSAKNWGAQRPWAQYF
TGTGCCTGGAGTGCTAAGAATTGGGGGGCGCAAAGGCCGTGGGCCCAGTACTTC
>TRBD1|TRBV25-1|once|TRBJ1-4
CASSRRQGAQEKLFF
TGTGCCAGCAGCCGTCGTCAGGGGGCTCAAGAAAAACTGTTTTTT
>.|TRBV6-8|few|TRBJ1-1
CASSYDGVRAEAFF
TGTGCCAGCAGTTATGATGGGGTCAGGGCTGAAGCTTTCTTT
>.|TRBV2|few|TRBJ1-5
CASSERLGDNQPQHF
TGTGCCAGCAGTGAACGTTTAGGGGACAATCAGCCCCAGCATTTT
>TRBD1|TRBV6-8|.|TRBJ1-2
CASTGTGEGYTF
TGTGCCAGCACCGGGACAGGGGAAGGCTACACCTTC
>.|TRBV28|.|TRBJ1-5
CASSFPRGRQPQHF
TGTGCCAGCAGTTTTCCCCGAGGAAGACAGCCCCAGCATTTT
>.|TRBV6-8|few|TRBJ2-2
CASSYSAGAMNTGELFF
TGTGCCAGCAGTTACTCCGCAGGGGCCATGAACACCGGGGAGCTGTTTTTT
>.|TRBV18|.|TRBJ2-5
CASSPVPPGVGETQYF
TGTGCCAGCTCACCTGTCCCTCCGGGAGTAGGAGAGACCCAGTACTTC
>TRBD2|TRBV6-8|few|TRBJ2-4
CASSSASGRSIQYF
TGTGCCAGCAGTTCGGCTAGCGGGAGAAGCATTCAGTACTTC
>TRBD2|TRBV14|few|TRBJ2-1
CASSLLAGVNNEQFF
TGTGCCAGCAGCCTATTAGCGGGAGTTAACAATGAGCAGTTCTTC
>.|TRBV12-5|.|TRBJ2-3
CASTIGTQISLDTQYF
TGTGCCAGCACCATCGGGACGCAAATATCACTAGATACGCAGTATTTT
>.|TRBV28|medium-sized|TRBJ1-1
CASSLSANTEAFF
TGTGCCAGCAGTTTATCGGCGAACACTGAAGCTTTCTTT
>.|TRBV5-1|.|TRBJ2-2
CASSWGKDTGELFF
TGCGCCAGCAGCTGGGGGAAGGACACCGGGGAGCTGTTTTTT
>TRBD1|TRBV7-6|.|TRBJ2-1
CASSRVGTGSYNEQFF
TGTGCCAGCAGCAGAGTGGGGACAGGGTCCTACAATGAGCAGTTCTTC
>TRBD2|TRBV29-1|once|TRBJ2-3
CSVSRLAGDLTDTQYF
TGCAGCGTTTCAAGACTAGCGGGAGACCTCACAGATACGCAGTATTTT
>.|TRBV19|once|TRBJ1-1
CASSPVGSWNTEAFF
TGTGCCAGTAGTCCGGTCGGGAGTTGGAACACTGAAGCTTTCTTT
>TRBD2|TRBV9|.|TRBJ2-7
CAIAGALTLAGGIDYEQYF
TGTGCCATCGCTGGGGCGCTAACCCTAGCGGGGGGGATAGACTACGAGCAGTACTTC
>TRBD1|TRBV30|few|TRBJ1-6
CAWSAFDREGSPLHF
TGTGCCTGGAGTGCCTTCGACAGGGAGGGTTCACCCCTCCACTTT
>TRBD2|TRBV29-1|.|TRBJ2-7
CSVASGGFLREQYF
TGCAGCGTTGCTAGCGGGGGCTTTCTACGAGAGCAGTACTTC
>TRBD1|TRBV6-8|few|TRBJ1-5
CASSYGTGSGGNQPQHF
TGTGCCAGCAGTTATGGGACAGGGTCGGGGGGCAATCAGCCCCAGCATTTT
>.|TRBV4-1|.|TRBJ2-3
CASSQNGYTDTQYF
TGCGCCAGCAGCCAAAATGGGTACACAGATACGCAGTATTTT
>.|TRBV28|few|TRBJ1-2
CASSSNDYGYTF
TGTGCCAGCAGCTCAAATGACTATGGCTACACCTTC
>.|TRBV6-8|.|TRBJ2-1
CASSLQGLNEQFF
TGTGCCAGCAGTCTCCAGGGTTTGAATGAGCAGTTCTTC
>.|TRBV14|few|TRBJ1-1
CASSQRWDTEAFF
TGTGCCAGCAGCCAACGATGGGACACTGAAGCTTTCTTT
>.|TRBV11-1|.|TRBJ1-1
CASSLAVGGAPEAFF
TGTGCCAGCAGCTTAGCCGTGGGGGGGGCTCCTGAAGCTTTCTTT
>.|TRBV19|few|TRBJ1-3
CASSIMGDSGNTIYF
TGTGCCAGTAGTATTATGGGAGACTCTGGAAACACCATATATTTT
>.|TRBV18|.|TRBJ1-2
CASSPLTGAGNYGYTF
TGTGCCAGCTCACCCTTGACTGGGGCGGGCAACTATGGCTACACCTTC
>.|TRBV19|.|TRBJ1-1
CASRNGGFWSTEAFF
TGTGCCAGTAGGAACGGCGGGTTTTGGTCTACTGAAGCTTTCTTT